This TCR delta chain was observed in a study of gamma-delta chains in newborns, infants, children. Across the whole study: Polyclonal expansion of innate γδ T cells after birth follows microbial exposure.

The trim removed 0 bases at V and 1 base at J, leaving 8 bases unmatched. From germline, CDR1 is GEAIGNYY and CDR2 EKD. This CDR3 contains 20 residues. TCRdb reprocessed the reads through CATT. This table has about 3,500 delta-chain clones, 0.6% to 0.7% appearing once. This clone was detected only a few times. One base away lies a much larger clone, so this may be a sequencing read error. This receptor was taken from a child who was a newborn, infant or young child, either healthy, febrile or measles-vaccinated (not recorded which). The chain uses TRDV2 and TRDJ3; 10 nucleotides line up with TRDD3. The sequencing sample was made of blood. Here the CDR3 reads CACDTAPRGDTSWDTRQMFF. CDR3 nucleotide sequence: TGTGCCTGTGACACCGCTCCACGGGGGGATACGTCCTGGGACACCCGACAGATGTTTTTC.